These T cell receptor beta chains were read from a single sample in a study of neurological immune-mediated disorders. MiXCR, run by TCRdb on the 5' RACE reads, gives a single entry per CDR3 protein. The profile shows roughly 30,000 distinct CDR3 sequences, approximately 22% of them singletons. Material: CD4+ T cells from blood. These receptors were collected from a man between 50 and 59 years old with HTLV-1-associated myelopathy (HAM/TSP). CDR3s include the opening cysteine and the closing phenylalanine or tryptophan. The D gene is left open where the match is weak. Size is stated for part of the rows, as once, few or many counts, or as a class when the clone is expanded.

clone_size: many; cdr3_length: 14; j_call: TRBJ1-5; v_call: TRBV18; d_call: .; cdr3_nt: TGTGCCAGCTCTCCTACAGGGAACAATCAGCCCCAGCATTTT; cdr3_aa: CASSPTGNNQPQHF
clone_size: many; cdr3_length: 16; j_call: TRBJ2-3; v_call: TRBV18; d_call: TRBD2; cdr3_nt: TGTGCCAGCTCACCACAACTAGCGGGAGGTTCAGATACGCAGTATTTT; cdr3_aa: CASSPQLAGGSDTQYF
clone_size: many; cdr3_length: 14; j_call: TRBJ1-6; v_call: TRBV20-1; d_call: .; cdr3_nt: TGCAGTAGATCCAGGGGATTTCATAATTCACCCCTCCACTTT; cdr3_aa: CSRSRGFHNSPLHF
clone_size: many; cdr3_length: 16; j_call: TRBJ2-5; v_call: TRBV7-2; d_call: TRBD2; cdr3_nt: TGTGCCAGCAGCTCCAGACTAGCGGGAGAATGGGAGACCCAGTACTTC; cdr3_aa: CASSSRLAGEWETQYF
clone_size: many; cdr3_length: 16; j_call: TRBJ2-1; v_call: TRBV7-2; d_call: TRBD2; cdr3_nt: TGTGCCAGCAGCCCCCGTGGTAGCGGGGGAGGGCGCGAGCAGTTCTTC; cdr3_aa: CASSPRGSGGGREQFF
clone_size: medium-sized; cdr3_length: 13; j_call: TRBJ2-7; v_call: TRBV7-3; d_call: .; cdr3_nt: TGTGCCAGCAGCTCCGGAGGGGTTGCTTCGCAGTACTTC; cdr3_aa: CASSSGGVASQYF
clone_size: many; cdr3_length: 16; j_call: TRBJ2-1; v_call: TRBV4-1; d_call: .; cdr3_nt: TGCGCCAGCAGCCAAGATAGGACGGAGGGGGTCAATGAGCAGTTCTTC; cdr3_aa: CASSQDRTEGVNEQFF
clone_size: .; cdr3_length: 13; j_call: TRBJ1-6; v_call: TRBV5-4; d_call: .; cdr3_nt: TGTGCCAGCCGAAACAGGGACGGTTCACCCCTCCACTTT; cdr3_aa: CASRNRDGSPLHF
clone_size: many; cdr3_length: 15; j_call: TRBJ2-7; v_call: TRBV27; d_call: .; cdr3_nt: TGTGCCAGCAGTTTATGGGGCAACGATCCCTACGAGCAGTACTTC; cdr3_aa: CASSLWGNDPYEQYF
clone_size: many; cdr3_length: 14; j_call: TRBJ1-6; v_call: TRBV19; d_call: .; cdr3_nt: TGTGCCAGTAGTCTCACCCAGGGGAATTCACCCCTCCACTTT; cdr3_aa: CASSLTQGNSPLHF
clone_size: many; cdr3_length: 15; j_call: TRBJ1-1; v_call: TRBV12-3/TRBV12-4; d_call: TRBD1; cdr3_nt: TGTGCCAGCAGTTTCGGGACAGGGGGCGGCGTTTGGGCTTTCTTT; cdr3_aa: CASSFGTGGGVWAFF
clone_size: .; cdr3_length: 12; j_call: TRBJ1-5; v_call: TRBV12-3/TRBV12-4; d_call: .; cdr3_nt: TGTGCCAGCAGTTTAGACCGGGCACGGGAGCATTTT; cdr3_aa: CASSLDRAREHF
clone_size: many; cdr3_length: 14; j_call: TRBJ2-1; v_call: TRBV29-1; d_call: .; cdr3_nt: TGCAGCGTTGAAGAGGCAGATTCCTACAATGAGCAGTTCTTC; cdr3_aa: CSVEEADSYNEQFF
clone_size: few; cdr3_length: 14; j_call: TRBJ2-1; v_call: TRBV7-2; d_call: TRBD2; cdr3_nt: TGTGCCAGCAGCTTAATGGCGGGGGGGCGTGAGCAGTTCTTC; cdr3_aa: CASSLMAGGREQFF
clone_size: many; cdr3_length: 12; j_call: TRBJ2-5; v_call: TRBV29-1; d_call: .; cdr3_nt: TGCAGCGGACGGGAAACCACCGAGACCCAGTACTTC; cdr3_aa: CSGRETTETQYF
clone_size: .; cdr3_length: 16; j_call: TRBJ1-2; v_call: TRBV5-1; d_call: .; cdr3_nt: TGCGCCAGCAGCCTGGACGAAACAGGTCACGAAAATGGCTACACCTTC; cdr3_aa: CASSLDETGHENGYTF
clone_size: many; cdr3_length: 14; j_call: TRBJ2-1; v_call: TRBV7-9; d_call: .; cdr3_nt: TGTGCCAGCAGCTTGACTGGGGAATACAATGAGCAGTTCTTC; cdr3_aa: CASSLTGEYNEQFF
clone_size: .; cdr3_length: 15; j_call: TRBJ1-5; v_call: TRBV7-3; d_call: .; cdr3_nt: TGTGCCAGCAGCCGTGGGGGGGGGGCAGGACAGCCCCAGCATTTT; cdr3_aa: CASSRGGGAGQPQHF
clone_size: .; cdr3_length: 24; j_call: TRBJ2-5; v_call: TRBV5-1; d_call: .; cdr3_nt: .; cdr3_aa: CASSSFYICSARDNAQTRTETQYF